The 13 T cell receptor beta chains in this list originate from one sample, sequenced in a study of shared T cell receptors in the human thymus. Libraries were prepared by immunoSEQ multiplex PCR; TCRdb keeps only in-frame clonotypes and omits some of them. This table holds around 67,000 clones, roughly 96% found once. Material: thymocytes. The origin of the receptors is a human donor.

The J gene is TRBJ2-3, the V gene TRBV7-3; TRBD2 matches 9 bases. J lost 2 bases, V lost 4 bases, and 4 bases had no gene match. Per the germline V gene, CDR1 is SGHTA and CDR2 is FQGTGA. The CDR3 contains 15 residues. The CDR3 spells CASSSAGGYTDTQYF. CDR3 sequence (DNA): TGTGCCAGCAGCTCAGCGGGGGGTTACACAGATACGCAGTATTTT.

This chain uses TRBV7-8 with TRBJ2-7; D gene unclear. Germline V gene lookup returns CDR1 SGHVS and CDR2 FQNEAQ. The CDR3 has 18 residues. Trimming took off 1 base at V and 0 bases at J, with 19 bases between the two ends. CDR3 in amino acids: CASSLGRIPQAISYEQYF. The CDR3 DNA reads TGTGCCAGCAGCTTAGGCAGAATTCCGCAGGCTATCTCCTACGAGCAGTACTTC.

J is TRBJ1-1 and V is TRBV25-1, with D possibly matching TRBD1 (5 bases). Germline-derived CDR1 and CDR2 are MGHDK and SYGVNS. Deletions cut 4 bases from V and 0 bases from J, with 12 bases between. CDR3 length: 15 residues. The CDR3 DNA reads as TGTGCCAGCAGTGGGTCCGACAGACTGAACACTGAAGCTTTCTTT. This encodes CASSGSDRLNTEAFF.

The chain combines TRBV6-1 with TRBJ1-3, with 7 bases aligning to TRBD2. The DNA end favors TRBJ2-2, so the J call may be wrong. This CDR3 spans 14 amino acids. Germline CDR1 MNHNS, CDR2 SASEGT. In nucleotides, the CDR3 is TGTGCCAGCAGGGCGGGACTAAACACCGGGGAGCTGTTTTTT. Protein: CASRAGLNTGELFF.

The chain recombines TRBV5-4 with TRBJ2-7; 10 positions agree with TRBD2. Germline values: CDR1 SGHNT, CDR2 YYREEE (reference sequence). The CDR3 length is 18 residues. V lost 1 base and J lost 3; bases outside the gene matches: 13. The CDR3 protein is CASSLLDIAGGRYYEQYF. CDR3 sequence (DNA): TGTGCCAGCAGCTTGTTAGATATAGCGGGGGGACGATACTACGAGCAGTACTTC.

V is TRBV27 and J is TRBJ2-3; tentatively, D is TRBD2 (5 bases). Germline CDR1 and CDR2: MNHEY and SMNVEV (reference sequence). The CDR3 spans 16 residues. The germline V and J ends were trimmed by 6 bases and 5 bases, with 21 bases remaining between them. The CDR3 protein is CASRKTREVEEDTQYF. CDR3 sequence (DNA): TGTGCCAGCAGAAAGACCCGGGAAGTAGAGGAAGATACGCAGTATTTT.

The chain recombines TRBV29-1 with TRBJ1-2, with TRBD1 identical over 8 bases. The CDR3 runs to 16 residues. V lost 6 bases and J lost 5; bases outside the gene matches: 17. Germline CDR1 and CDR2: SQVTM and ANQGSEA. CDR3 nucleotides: TGCAGCGTGGGACAGGCACGGGCCAGGTGGTATTATGGCTACACCTTC. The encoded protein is CSVGQARARWYYGYTF.

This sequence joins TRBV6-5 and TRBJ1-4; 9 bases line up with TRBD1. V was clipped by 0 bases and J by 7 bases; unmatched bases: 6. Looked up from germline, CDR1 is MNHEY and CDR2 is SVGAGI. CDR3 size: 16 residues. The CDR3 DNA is TGTGCCAGCAGTTACTCGAGACAGGGGGATGGTGAAAAACTGTTTTTT. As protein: CASSYSRQGDGEKLFF.

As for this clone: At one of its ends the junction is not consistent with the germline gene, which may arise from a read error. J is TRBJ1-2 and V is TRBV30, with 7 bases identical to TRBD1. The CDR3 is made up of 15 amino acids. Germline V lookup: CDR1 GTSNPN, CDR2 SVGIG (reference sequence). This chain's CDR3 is CAWTDRDSLNYGHTF. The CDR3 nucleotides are TGTGCCTGGACCGATAGGGACAGCCTTAACTATGGCCACACCTTC.

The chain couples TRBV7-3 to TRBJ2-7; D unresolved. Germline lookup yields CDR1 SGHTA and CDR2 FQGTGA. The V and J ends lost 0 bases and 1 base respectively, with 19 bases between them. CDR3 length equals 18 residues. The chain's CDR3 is CASSLTYSVEEGSYEQYF. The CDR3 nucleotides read TGTGCCAGCAGCTTAACGTATTCCGTGGAAGAAGGATCCTACGAGCAGTACTTC.

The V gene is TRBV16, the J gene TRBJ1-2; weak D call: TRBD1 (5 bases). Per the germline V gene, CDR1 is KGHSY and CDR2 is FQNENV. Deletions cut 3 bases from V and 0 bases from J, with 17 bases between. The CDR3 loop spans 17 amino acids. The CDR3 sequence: CASSHSSLGGANYGYTF. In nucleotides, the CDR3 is TGTGCCAGCAGCCACAGCTCTCTCGGGGGAGCTAACTATGGCTACACCTTC.

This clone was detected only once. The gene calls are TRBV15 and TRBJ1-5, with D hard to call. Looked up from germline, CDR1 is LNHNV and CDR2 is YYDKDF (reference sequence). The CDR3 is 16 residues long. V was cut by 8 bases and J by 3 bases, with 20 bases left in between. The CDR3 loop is CATQYGPAFNNQPQHF. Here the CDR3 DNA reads TGTGCCACCCAATACGGCCCAGCGTTTAACAATCAGCCCCAGCATTTT.

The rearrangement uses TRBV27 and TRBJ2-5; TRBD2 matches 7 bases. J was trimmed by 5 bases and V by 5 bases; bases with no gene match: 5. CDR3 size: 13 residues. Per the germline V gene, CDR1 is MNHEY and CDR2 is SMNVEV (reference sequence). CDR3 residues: CASSGRGEETQYF. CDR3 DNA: TGTGCCAGCAGTGGTCGGGGGGAGGAGACCCAGTACTTC.